This T cell receptor (beta chain) was sequenced for a study of shared clonotypes between healthy human individuals (TCRdb year 2020). A note on the overall study: Three men and a couple of women, aged 18 to 49 years, made up the cohort. For each donor, CD4 naive and CD4 memory were each run on three plates, CD8 naive on two plates, and CD8 memory on one plate. The study deeply sequenced blood TCR repertoires of about 5 healthy adults to estimate repertoire size and the extent of clonotype sharing between individuals. Libraries were prepared and TCR repertoires were sequenced by different laboratories using diverse techniques, in order to increase sequencing depth and limit assay-specific biases. Between about 0.85 and 9.5 billion PBMCs per donor were obtained by leukapheresis. What the authors observed across the whole study: Sampling was restricted to blood, and TCR repertoires in tissues likely differ from the TCR repertoires found in blood. Based on pairwise subsampling, the degree of clonotype sharing among donors was expected to be affected by sequencing depth. Compared with non-shared clonotypes, clonotypes shared by all four sorted-subset donors had higher generation probabilities. The genetic and exposure-history diversity represented was limited by the small number of donors. Even with the large sequencing depth, rarefaction of the sorted-subset datasets indicated that sequencing was incomplete. Across four donors, approximately 4.9% of naive CD4, roughly 3.3% of naive CD8, roughly 2.2% of memory CD4, and roughly 0.4% of memory CD8 clonotypes were shared. Larger estimated clonotype richness was generally found for naive subsets than for memory subsets.

In regard to this clone: Its antigen has not been determined. Qualities for individual bases were not recorded, and no much larger clone is one base off. Other nucleotide sequences from this sample produce the same CDR3.

Using the deep immunoSEQ assay, multiplex PCR amplified TCR CDR3 regions from genomic DNA. Extracted genomic DNA from each cell subset was distributed evenly across all wells of several immunoSEQ 96-well plates, and each plate was treated as a replicate. Each replicate PCR for sorted subsets received around 200 ng genomic DNA, equal to roughly 29,000 T cell genomes. Purified libraries were measured with a Qubit 3.0 fluorometer, size-checked on a Bioanalyzer 2100, and measured again with the KAPA Library Quantification kit. Every immunoSEQ 96-well plate was sequenced on a dedicated single-read 150-cycle Illumina NextSeq 550 flow cell. In the paper's pipeline: Because the immunoSEQ output held only junctional sequences and lacked quality scores, the filtering could not match the filtering applied to full-length reads. To assign V/J genes and CDR3, sequences were annotated against IMGT germline references using PyIR, a Python wrapper for IgBLAST v1.9. Reads were filtered out if the reads had weak V/J assignments (E-value above 1e-6), no CDR3, stop codons, out-of-frame junctions, or ambiguous translated residues. V3J clonotypes were defined as sequences sharing an identical inferred V gene, J gene, and CDR3 amino acid sequence. To compute the percentage overlap between repertoires, the number of shared unique clonotypes was divided by the size of the smaller repertoire. RTK rarefaction, the Chao1 estimator, and Recon v2.1 estimates of unobserved clonotypes were used to assess repertoire richness. Generation probabilities for all TCRbeta clonotypes obtained by the gDNA method from four donors were computed using OLGA. This immuneACCESS table, as held by TCRdb, lists in-frame sequences with V and J called but not all clones. Of the missing ones, under half trace to an unresolved V gene in checked studies; the others have no known cause. From that table come the V and J calls and clone size; the DNA was used to work out D and trimming. A total of about 1.1 million clones appear in this sample, approximately 80% of them only once. The ten largest clonotypes hold 0.89% of the sample.

Donors were healthy HIV-negative adults with no recently reported acute infections or vaccinations. Every donor was a Caucasian adult living in Nashville, Tennessee, USA. CD4+ T cells were enriched by magnetic negative selection, after which naive cells were positively selected on CD45RA and the negative fraction was taken as the memory subset. Blood was obtained by leukapheresis, after which PBMCs were separated by Ficoll-Histopaque density gradient centrifugation and cryopreserved in liquid nitrogen vapor phase. Analytical flow cytometry was used to check the purity and quantity of each magnetically sorted T cell population. Each sorted fraction had its genomic DNA isolated and then quantified by UV absorbance on a Nanodrop 2000c. Reading from cysteine to phenylalanine, the CDR3 counts 14 amino acids. Only the CDR3 region is kept as DNA, spanning 42 bases read in frame from base 1. CDR1 and CDR2 were assigned from the germline V gene as SGHRS and YFSETQ. V and J are trimmed by 5 bases and 4 bases, and the gene matches miss 5 bases of the junction.

Here the chain combines TRBV5-1 and TRBJ1-5, with 8 bases matching TRBD1. The source of this sequence is a man aged 18 to 29 in good health. Some clones in this sample may be carry-over from other donors' samples. The sequenced sample was memory CD4+ T cells from PBMCs. The cell subset or site label for this specimen denotes: CD45RA-negative fraction. In nucleotide form, the sequence is TGCGCCAGCAGTACCGGGACAGGAAATCAGCCCCAGCATTTT. Its protein reads: CASSTGTGNQPQHF.